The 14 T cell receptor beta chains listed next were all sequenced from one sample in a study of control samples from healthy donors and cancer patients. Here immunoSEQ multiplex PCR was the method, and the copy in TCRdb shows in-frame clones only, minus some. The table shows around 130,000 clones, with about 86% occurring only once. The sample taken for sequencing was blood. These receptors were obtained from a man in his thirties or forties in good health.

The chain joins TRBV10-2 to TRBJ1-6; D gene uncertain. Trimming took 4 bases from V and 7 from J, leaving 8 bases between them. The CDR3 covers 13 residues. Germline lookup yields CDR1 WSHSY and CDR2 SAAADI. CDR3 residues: CASSGLANSPLHF. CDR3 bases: TGCGCCAGCAGTGGGCTGGCGAATTCACCCCTCCACTTT.

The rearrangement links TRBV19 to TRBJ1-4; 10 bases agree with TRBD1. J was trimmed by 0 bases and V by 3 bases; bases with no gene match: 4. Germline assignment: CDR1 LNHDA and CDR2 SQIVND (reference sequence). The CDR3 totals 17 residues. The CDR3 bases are TGTGCCAGTAGTATTACCGGGACAGGGGCAACTAATGAAAAACTGTTTTTT. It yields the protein CASSITGTGATNEKLFF.

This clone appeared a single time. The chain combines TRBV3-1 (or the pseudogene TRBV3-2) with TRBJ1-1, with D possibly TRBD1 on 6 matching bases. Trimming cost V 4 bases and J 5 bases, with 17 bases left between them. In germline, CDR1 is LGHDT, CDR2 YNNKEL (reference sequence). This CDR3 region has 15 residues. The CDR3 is CASSPTTGAWTEAFF. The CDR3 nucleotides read TGTGCCAGCAGCCCAACCACGGGGGCGTGGACTGAAGCTTTCTTT.

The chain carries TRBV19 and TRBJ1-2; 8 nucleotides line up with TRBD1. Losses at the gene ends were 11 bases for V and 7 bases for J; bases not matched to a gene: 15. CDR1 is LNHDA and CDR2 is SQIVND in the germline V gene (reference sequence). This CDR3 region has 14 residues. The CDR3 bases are TGTGCCGGATCCCAGACAGGGGAAGTCGGTGGCTACACCTTC. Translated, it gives CAGSQTGEVGGYTF.

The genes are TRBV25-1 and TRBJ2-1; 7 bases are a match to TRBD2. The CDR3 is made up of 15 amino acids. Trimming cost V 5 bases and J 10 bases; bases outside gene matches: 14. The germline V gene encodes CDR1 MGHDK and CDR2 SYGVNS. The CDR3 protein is CASSKTSWAGGEQFF. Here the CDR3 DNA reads TGTGCCAGCAGTAAGACTAGCTGGGCTGGGGGGGAGCAGTTCTTC.

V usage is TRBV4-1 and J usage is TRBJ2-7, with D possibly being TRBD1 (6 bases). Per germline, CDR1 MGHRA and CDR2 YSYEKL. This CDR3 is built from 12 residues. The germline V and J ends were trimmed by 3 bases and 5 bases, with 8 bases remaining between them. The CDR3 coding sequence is TGCGCCAGCAGCCACCAGGGGAACGAGCAGTACTTC. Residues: CASSHQGNEQYF.

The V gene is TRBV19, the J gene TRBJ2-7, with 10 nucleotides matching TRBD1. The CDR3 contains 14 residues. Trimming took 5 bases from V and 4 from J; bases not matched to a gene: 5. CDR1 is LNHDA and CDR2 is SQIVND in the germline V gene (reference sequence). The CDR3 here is CASSAGTGVYEQYF. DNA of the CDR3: TGTGCCAGTAGTGCAGGGACAGGGGTGTACGAGCAGTACTTC. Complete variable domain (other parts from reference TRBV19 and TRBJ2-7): DGGITQSPKYLFRKEGQNVTLSCEQNLNHDAMYWYRQDPGQGLRLIYYSQIVNDFQKGDIAEGYSVSREKKESFPLTVTSAQKNPTAFYLCASSAGTGVYEQYFGPGTRLTVT.

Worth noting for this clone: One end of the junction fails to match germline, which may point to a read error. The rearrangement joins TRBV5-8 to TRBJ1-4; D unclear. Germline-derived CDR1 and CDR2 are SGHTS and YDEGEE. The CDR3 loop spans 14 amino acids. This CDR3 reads CASSLMGANEKLFF. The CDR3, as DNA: TGTGCCAGCAGCTTGATGGGAGCTAACGAAAAACTGTTTTTT.

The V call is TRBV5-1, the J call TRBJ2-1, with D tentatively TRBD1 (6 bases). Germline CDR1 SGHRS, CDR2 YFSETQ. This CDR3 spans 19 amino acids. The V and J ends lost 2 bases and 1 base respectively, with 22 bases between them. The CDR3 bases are TGCGCCAGCAGCTTAAAGGGGACAAAATGGTCCGAATCCTACAATGAGCAGTTCTTC. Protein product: CASSLKGTKWSESYNEQFF.

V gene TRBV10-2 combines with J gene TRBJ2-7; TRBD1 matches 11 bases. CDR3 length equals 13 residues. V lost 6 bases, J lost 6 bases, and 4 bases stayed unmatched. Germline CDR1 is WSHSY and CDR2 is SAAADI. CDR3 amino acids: CASRRDRGIEQYV. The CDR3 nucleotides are TGCGCCAGCAGGAGGGACAGGGGGATCGAGCAGTACGTC.

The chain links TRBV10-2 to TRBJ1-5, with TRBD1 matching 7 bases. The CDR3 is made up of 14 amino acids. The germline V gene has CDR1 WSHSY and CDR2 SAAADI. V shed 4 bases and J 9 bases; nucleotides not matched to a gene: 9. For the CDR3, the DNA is TGCGCCAGCAGTGCTGGACAGGCCACAGGGCCCCAGCATTTT. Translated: CASSAGQATGPQHF.

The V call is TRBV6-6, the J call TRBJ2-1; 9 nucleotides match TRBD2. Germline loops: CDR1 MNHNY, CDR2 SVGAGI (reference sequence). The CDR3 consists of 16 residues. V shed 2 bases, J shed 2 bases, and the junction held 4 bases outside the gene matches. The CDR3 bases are TGTGCCAGCAGTTACGGCGGGGGGGAAACCTACAATGAGCAGTTCTTC. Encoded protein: CASSYGGGETYNEQFF.

The CDR3 DNA reads as TGTGCCTGGGGACACGGAAACACCATATATTTT. Amino acids: CAWGHGNTIYF. The V and J genes are TRBV30 and TRBJ1-3; tentatively, D is TRBD1 (5 bases). The germline V gene has CDR1 GTSNPN and CDR2 SVGIG (reference sequence). V was shortened by 5 bases and J by 4 bases, with 6 bases between the two germline ends. This CDR3 is built from 11 residues.

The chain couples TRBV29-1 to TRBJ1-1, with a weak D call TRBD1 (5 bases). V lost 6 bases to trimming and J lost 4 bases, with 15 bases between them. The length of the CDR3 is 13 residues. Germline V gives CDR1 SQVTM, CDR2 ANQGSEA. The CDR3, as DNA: TGCAGCGTAGGATCTCAGGGCGGCACTGAAGCTTTCTTT. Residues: CSVGSQGGTEAFF.